This T cell receptor (beta chain) emerged from a study of blood T cell repertoires in COVID-19. Study-wide background: Samples came from the United States, Italy and Spain, spanning acute and convalescent COVID-19. PBMCs, B-cell-depleted T cells, or T cells provided the cDNA or gDNA that made up the material.

J lost 3 bases, V lost 5 bases, and 1 base had no gene match. This CDR3 has 13 residues. In germline, CDR1 is KGHSH, CDR2 LQKENI. Authors' data handling: The assay estimated nucleated cells by amplifying reference gene primers. Here immunoSEQ multiplex PCR was the method, and the copy in TCRdb shows in-frame clones only, minus some. That table gives V, J and clone size, and the DNA gave D and trimming. This table holds tens of thousands of clones, about 86% found once. This TCR was recovered from an elderly woman in a cohort sampled during active or convalescent COVID-19. The rearrangement uses TRBV18 and TRBJ2-7; 10 positions match TRBD1. Sequenced input: peripheral blood. The CDR3: CASSRTGGYEQYF. The DNA for the CDR3 is TGTGCCAGCTCAAGGACAGGGGGCTACGAGCAGTACTTC.